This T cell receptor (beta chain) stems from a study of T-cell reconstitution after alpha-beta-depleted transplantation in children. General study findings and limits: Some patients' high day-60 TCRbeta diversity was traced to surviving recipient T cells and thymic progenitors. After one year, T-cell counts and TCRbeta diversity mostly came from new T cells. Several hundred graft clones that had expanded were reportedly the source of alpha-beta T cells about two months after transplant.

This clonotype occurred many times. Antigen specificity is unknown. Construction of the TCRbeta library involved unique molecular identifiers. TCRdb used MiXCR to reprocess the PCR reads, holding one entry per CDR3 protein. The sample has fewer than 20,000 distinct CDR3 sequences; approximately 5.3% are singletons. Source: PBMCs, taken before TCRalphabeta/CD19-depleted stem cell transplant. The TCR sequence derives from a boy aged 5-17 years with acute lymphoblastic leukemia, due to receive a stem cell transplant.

The CDR3 nucleotides read TGTGCCAGCAGACGGACTGGCGGAGAGACCCAGTACTTC. Protein product: CASRRTGGETQYF. The chain combines TRBV7-9 with TRBJ2-5; possibly TRBD2 for D (5 bases). The CDR3 contains 13 residues. Germline assignment: CDR1 SEHNR and CDR2 FQNEAQ (reference sequence). The V and J ends lost 6 bases and 4 bases respectively, with 12 bases between them.